This T cell receptor beta chain was obtained from a study of T cell responses to AZD1222 COVID-19 vaccine (dated by TCRdb to about 2021). For the study in its entirety: A total of just over 230 trial participants underwent TCR sequencing, of whom about 200 had received two doses of AZD1222 and 26 had received two doses of the MenACWY control vaccine. Enrollment into the trials was organized by age into subgroups of 18-55, 56-69 and 70-plus years, and those subgroups contained roughly 140, 27 and 60 TCR-sequenced participants, respectively.

Deletion took 4 bases off V and 4 bases off J, with a span of 5 bases between the germline ends. From the cysteine up to the phenylalanine, the CDR3 has a length of 11 residues. The DNA shown is the 33-base CDR3, in frame from base 1. In its sample, this clone was seen many times. The antigen this receptor binds is unknown. The sample holds no much larger clone one base away, and base qualities are not on file. Overall study outcomes, separate from this receptor: The 56-69-year group was small, and its depth increase did not reach significance, likely because of low power. Reportedly, almost half of the unique spike-specific TCRs recognized epitopes lying outside the regions that are mutated in the B.1.351 and B.1.1.7 variants. Conclusions about previously exposed vaccinees are limited because only 6 or 7 AZD1222 recipients were SARS-CoV-2 seropositive at baseline. Most participants were white British and females outnumbered males, and the authors suggested that clonal diversity may have been underestimated. After two AZD1222 doses, both the breadth and the depth of spike-specific TCRs were significantly higher than at day 0 and than in MenACWY recipients. Because no samples from the day 14 peak response were available, repertoires could be characterized only after the peak T cell response. CD4 TCRs associated with the vaccine covered the entire spike protein, and the dominant responses were in regions 160-218 and 743-854.

The time point label here, explained by the study, means: baseline before first vaccination. The treatment or condition tag for this specimen amounts to: meningococcal conjugate vaccine given as trial control. Samples from vaccinated people were obtained from the UK trials COV001 and COV002, which included a single-blind randomized controlled phase 2/3 trial of AZD1222 (ChAdOx1 nCoV-19) in healthy adults. For TCRbeta chain sequencing, PBMC samples were collected from trial participants at day 0 and at day 28 after the second dose. The CDR3 regions of human TCRbeta chains were subjected to immunosequencing. Processing in the source paper ran as follows. Repertoire TCRs were checked for matches against a reference library of SARS-CoV-2-specific TCRs that had been generated using the MIRA antigen-specificity platform. Breadth was defined as the fraction of unique TCRs that were SARS-CoV-2-associated, and depth was defined as the fraction of total T cells that were SARS-CoV-2-associated. Using the MIRA data, each spike-specific TCR was mapped to the spike region that the TCR reacts to and placed in a CD4 or CD8 class. Log10-transformed breadth and depth values were compared by one-way ANOVA with Sidak's multiple comparisons tests. TCRdb re-hosts the immuneACCESS table, in-frame sequences only. Its copies lack some clones; in the studies checked, an unresolved V gene accounts for under half of them, and the cause for the rest is not known. V and J calls and clone size are those listed in that table; D and trimming were worked out from the DNA. Across this sample there are 130,000 to 150,000 clones, with 80% to 85% seen only once. The ten largest account for about 4% of the sample.

The starting material was peripheral blood, obtained on day 0 of MenACWY control vaccination. This chain joins TRBV12-3 or TRBV12-4 to TRBJ2-7; the D gene lacks a confident call. The TCR comes from an adult in good health. The DNA is as follows: TGTGCCAGCAGTTCCTATTACGAGCAGTACTTC. Its translation is CASSSYYEQYF.